This T cell receptor beta chain derives from a study of blood T cell repertoires in COVID-19. Trimming shortened V by 5 bases and J by 5 bases, and 13 bases separated the two germline ends. This CDR3 region has 14 residues. Germline CDR1 SNHLY, CDR2 FYNNEI. Sequenced by immunoSEQ multiplex PCR; TCRdb stores in-frame clones only, minus some. The sample lists 200,000 to 250,000 clones, around 89% seen once, with roughly 2.5% in the top ten. This chain uses TRBV2 with TRBJ2-1, with D perhaps TRBD1 (5 bases). This receptor was taken from a woman in her twenties or thirties who had recovered from COVID-19. The sequenced sample was PBMCs or T cells enriched from blood (not recorded which). The CDR3 sequence is CASSWQGNHNEQFF. CDR3 sequence (DNA): TGTGCCAGCAGTTGGCAGGGAAATCACAATGAGCAGTTCTTC. The full variable domain, its missing parts supplied by reference TRBV2 and TRBJ2-1, is EPEVTQTPSHQVTQMGQEVILRCVPISNHLYFYWYRQILGQKVEFLVSFYNNEISEKSEIFDDQFSVERPDGSNFTLKIRSTKLEDSAMYFCASSWQGNHNEQFFGPGTRLTVL.